The clone carrying this T cell receptor (beta chain) was detected only a few times. Antigen: not known. This sample was included in a study of T cell repertoires in cytomegalovirus infection. Study overall: As its CMV epitopes, the study selected recently identified HLA-C-restricted and well-studied HLA-B-restricted targets. A matching HLA type, together with CMV infection, was signaled by public TCR beta signatures. Whole-study results and caveats: People with CMV and the relevant HLA were identified by cumulative public TCR beta family frequency. The ex vivo response was dominated by HLA-C-restricted CMV-specific TCR beta clonotypes.

The CDR3 covers 17 residues. CDR1 SGHTA and CDR2 FQGNSA come from the germline V gene. Trimming cost V 5 bases and J 7 bases; bases outside gene matches: 13. Using its own MiXCR run on the reads, TCRdb lists one record per CDR3 protein. Of a few hundred thousand distinct CDR3 sequences in the sample, almost 40% were seen once. The chain combines TRBV7-2 with TRBJ2-1, with 11 positions matching TRBD2. The sample consisted of cultured PBMCs, taken from culture after CMV antigen stimulation. The sequence came from a human donor in good health (CMV status not recorded). Some clones in this sample may be carry-over from other donors' samples. The CDR3 is CASSHLAGGPFFNEQFF. In nucleotides, the CDR3 is TGTGCCAGCAGCCACTTAGCGGGAGGGCCTTTTTTTAATGAGCAGTTCTTC.